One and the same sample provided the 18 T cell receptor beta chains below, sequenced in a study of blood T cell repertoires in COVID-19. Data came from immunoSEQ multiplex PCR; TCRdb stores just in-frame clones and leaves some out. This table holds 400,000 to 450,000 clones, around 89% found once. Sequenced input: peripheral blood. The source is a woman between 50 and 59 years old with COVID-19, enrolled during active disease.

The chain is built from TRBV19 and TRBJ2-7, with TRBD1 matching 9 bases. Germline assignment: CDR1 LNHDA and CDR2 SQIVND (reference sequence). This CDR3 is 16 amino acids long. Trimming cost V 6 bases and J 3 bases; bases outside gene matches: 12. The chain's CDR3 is CASSSTRDRAFYEQYF. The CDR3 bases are TGTGCCAGTAGCAGCACCCGGGACAGGGCTTTCTACGAGCAGTACTTC.

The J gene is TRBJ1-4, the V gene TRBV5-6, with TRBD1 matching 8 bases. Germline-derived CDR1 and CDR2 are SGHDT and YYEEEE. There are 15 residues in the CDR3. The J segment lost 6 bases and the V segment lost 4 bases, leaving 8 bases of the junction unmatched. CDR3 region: CASSGLQGVYEKLFF. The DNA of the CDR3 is TGTGCCAGCAGCGGTCTACAGGGGGTGTATGAAAAACTGTTTTTT. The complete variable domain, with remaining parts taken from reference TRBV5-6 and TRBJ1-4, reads DAGVTQSPTHLIKTRGQQVTLRCSPKSGHDTVSWYQQALGQGPQFIFQYYEEEERQRGNFPDRFSGHQFPNYSSELNVNALLLGDSALYLCASSGLQGVYEKLFFGSGTQLSVL.

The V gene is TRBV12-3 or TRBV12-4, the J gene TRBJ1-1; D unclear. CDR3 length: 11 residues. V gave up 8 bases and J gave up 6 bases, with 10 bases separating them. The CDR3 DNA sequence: TGTGCCAGCGTTGCGAGAGCTGAAGCTTTCTTT. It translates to CASVARAEAFF.

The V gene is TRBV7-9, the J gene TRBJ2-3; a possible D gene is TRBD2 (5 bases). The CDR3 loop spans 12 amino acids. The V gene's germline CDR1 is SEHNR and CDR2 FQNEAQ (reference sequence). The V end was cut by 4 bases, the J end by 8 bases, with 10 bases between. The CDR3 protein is CASSYLGVTQYF. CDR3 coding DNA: TGTGCCAGCAGCTATCTCGGGGTTACGCAGTATTTT.

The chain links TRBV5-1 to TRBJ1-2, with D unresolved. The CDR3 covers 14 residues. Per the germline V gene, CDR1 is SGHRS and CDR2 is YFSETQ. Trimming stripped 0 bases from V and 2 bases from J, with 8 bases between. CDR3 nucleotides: TGCGCCAGCAGCTTGGAAGCCAGGAACTATGGCTACACCTTC. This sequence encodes CASSLEARNYGYTF.

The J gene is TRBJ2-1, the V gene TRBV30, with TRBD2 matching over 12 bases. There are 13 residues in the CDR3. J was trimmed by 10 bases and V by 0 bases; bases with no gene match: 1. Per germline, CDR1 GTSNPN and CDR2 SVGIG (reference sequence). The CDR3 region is CAWSVLAGGEQFF. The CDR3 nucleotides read TGTGCCTGGAGTGTACTAGCGGGGGGCGAGCAGTTCTTC.

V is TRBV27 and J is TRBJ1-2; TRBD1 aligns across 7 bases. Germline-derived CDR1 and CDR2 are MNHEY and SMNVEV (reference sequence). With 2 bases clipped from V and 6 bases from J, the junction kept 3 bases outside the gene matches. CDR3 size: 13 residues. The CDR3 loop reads CASSLRGRDGYTF. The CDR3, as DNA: TGTGCCAGCAGTTTAAGGGGGCGCGATGGCTACACCTTC.

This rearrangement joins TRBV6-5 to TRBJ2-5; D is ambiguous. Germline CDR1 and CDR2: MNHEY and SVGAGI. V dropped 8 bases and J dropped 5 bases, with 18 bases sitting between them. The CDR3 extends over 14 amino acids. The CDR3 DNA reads TGTGCCAGCGGGCAGACCCTCCTCCGGGAGACCCAGTACTTC. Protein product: CASGQTLLRETQYF.

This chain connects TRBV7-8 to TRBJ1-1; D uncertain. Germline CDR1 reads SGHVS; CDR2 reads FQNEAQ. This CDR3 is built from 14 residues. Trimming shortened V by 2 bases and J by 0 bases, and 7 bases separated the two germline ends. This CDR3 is CASSLRRLNTEAFF. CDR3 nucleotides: TGTGCCAGCAGCTTAAGGCGGCTGAACACTGAAGCTTTCTTT.

The CDR3 region is CASSTQAGFYGYTF. The CDR3 DNA reads as TGTGCCAGTAGTACCCAGGCCGGATTCTATGGCTACACCTTC. The chain joins TRBV19 to TRBJ1-2; no reliable D call. Deletions cut 4 bases from V and 4 bases from J, with 13 bases between. The CDR3 loop spans 14 amino acids. Germline assignment: CDR1 LNHDA and CDR2 SQIVND (reference sequence).

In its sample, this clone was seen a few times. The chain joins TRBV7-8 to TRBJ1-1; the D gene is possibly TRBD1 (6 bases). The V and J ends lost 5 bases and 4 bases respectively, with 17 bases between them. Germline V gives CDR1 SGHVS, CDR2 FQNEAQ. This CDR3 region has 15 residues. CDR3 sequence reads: CASSPMSRRGTEAFF. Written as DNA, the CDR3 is TGTGCCAGCAGCCCCATGTCACGCAGGGGCACTGAAGCTTTCTTT.

The CDR3 DNA reads TGCAGCGTTGAAAGTGGGCGGGGGGAGACCCAGTACTTC. Its translation is CSVESGRGETQYF. The chain uses TRBV29-1 and TRBJ2-5; 7 nucleotides align to TRBD2. The J segment lost 5 bases and the V segment lost 2 bases, leaving 5 bases of the junction unmatched. The CDR3 has 13 amino acids. Germline assignment: CDR1 SQVTM and CDR2 ANQGSEA. Complete variable domain (other parts from reference TRBV29-1 and TRBJ2-5): SAVISQKPSRDICQRGTSLTIQCQVDSQVTMMFWYRQQPGQSLTLIATANQGSEATYESGFVIDKFPISRPNLTFSTLTVSNMSPEDSSIYLCSVESGRGETQYFGPGTRLLVL.

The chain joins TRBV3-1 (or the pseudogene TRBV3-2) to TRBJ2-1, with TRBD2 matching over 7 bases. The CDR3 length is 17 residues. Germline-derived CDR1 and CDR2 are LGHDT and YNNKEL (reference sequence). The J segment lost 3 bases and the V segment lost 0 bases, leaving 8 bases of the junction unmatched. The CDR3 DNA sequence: TGTGCCAGCAGCCAAGAGGTGGGGGGGTCGTTCTACAATGAGCAGTTCTTC. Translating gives CASSQEVGGSFYNEQFF.

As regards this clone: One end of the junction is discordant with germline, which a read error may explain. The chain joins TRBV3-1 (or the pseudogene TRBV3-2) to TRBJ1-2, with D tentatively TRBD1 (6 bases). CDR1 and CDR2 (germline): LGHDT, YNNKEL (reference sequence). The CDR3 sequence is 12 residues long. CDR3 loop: CASSHEDRLRAF. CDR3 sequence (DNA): TGTGCCAGCAGCCATGAGGACAGACTAAGGGCCTTC.

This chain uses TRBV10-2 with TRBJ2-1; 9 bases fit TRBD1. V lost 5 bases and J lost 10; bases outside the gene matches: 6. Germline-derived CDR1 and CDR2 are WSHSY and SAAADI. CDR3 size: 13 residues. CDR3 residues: CASSWDREEEQFF. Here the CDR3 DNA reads TGCGCCAGCAGTTGGGACAGGGAGGAAGAGCAGTTCTTC.

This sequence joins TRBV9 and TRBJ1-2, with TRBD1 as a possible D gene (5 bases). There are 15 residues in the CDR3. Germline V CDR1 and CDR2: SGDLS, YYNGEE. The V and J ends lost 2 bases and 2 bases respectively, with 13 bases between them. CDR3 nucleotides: TGTGCCAGCAGCGTCGTAGGACACTCGAACTATGGCTACACCTTC. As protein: CASSVVGHSNYGYTF.

The CDR3 DNA reads TGTGCCACGATGGGGGACAAAGTCTATGGCTACACCTTC. This codes for CATMGDKVYGYTF. This sequence joins TRBV19 and TRBJ1-2; possibly TRBD1 for D (6 bases). CDR3 length: 13 residues. CDR1 LNHDA and CDR2 SQIVND come from the germline V gene (reference sequence). Deletions cut 10 bases from V and 4 bases from J, with 16 bases between.

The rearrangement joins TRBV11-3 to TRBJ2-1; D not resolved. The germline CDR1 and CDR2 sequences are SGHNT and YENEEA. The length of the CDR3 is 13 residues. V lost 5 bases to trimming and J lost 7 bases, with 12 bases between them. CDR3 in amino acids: CASSHFASNEQFF. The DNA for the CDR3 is TGTGCCAGCAGCCATTTTGCGTCGAATGAGCAGTTCTTC. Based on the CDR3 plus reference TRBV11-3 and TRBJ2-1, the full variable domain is EAGVVQSPRYKIIEKKQPVAFWCNPISGHNTLYWYLQNLGQGPELLIRYENEEAVDDSQLPKDRFSAERLKGVDSTLKIQPAELGDSAVYLCASSHFASNEQFFGPGTRLTVL.